This T cell receptor beta chain is drawn from a study of OX40 agonist ivuxolimab in advanced cancers. Clones were sequenced by immunoSEQ multiplex PCR, and TCRdb holds only the in-frame ones, with some missing. This sample carries around 95,000 clones, around 92% of them seen once, and the ten largest clones take 0.26%. CDR1 is MNHNS and CDR2 is SASEGT in the germline V gene. The CDR3 has 18 amino acids. The germline V and J ends were trimmed by 1 base and 0 bases, with 17 bases remaining between them. Researchers took blood at baseline, on cycle 4 day 1, and on cycle 7 day 1. The sequences come from CD4+ or CD8+ T cells sorted from blood, collected in a trial of the OX40 agonist ivuxolimab. The sequence came from an adult with an advanced solid tumor such as melanoma, head and neck, liver or kidney cancer. V gene TRBV6-1 combines with J gene TRBJ2-3; D is uncertain. CDR3 protein: CASSEVGLDHPSTDTQYF. In DNA, the CDR3 is TGTGCCAGCAGTGAAGTTGGGCTAGATCACCCTAGCACAGATACGCAGTATTTT.